One and the same sample provided the 31 T cell receptor beta chains below, sequenced in a study of tumor-infiltrating lymphocytes in primary liver carcinoma. They got blood RNA out of unsorted whole blood and also pulled out germline DNA. Total RNA amounting to 500 ng was the source from which TCR beta cDNA was made with a constant-region primer. Three nested multiplex PCR rounds, a slightly modified ARM-PCR method, built the TCR beta libraries. The study ran its first two PCR rounds for around 10 cycles each, using TRBV1-TRBV30 forward primers and a C-beta reverse primer. TCRdb re-analysed the multiplex PCR reads in MiXCR, keeping a single row per CDR3 protein. The sample includes more than 150,000 distinct CDR3 sequences, less than 65% of them seen just once. The sequencing input was peripheral blood. The receptor source for this set is a man aged 40-55 years with primary liver carcinoma and hepatitis B virus infection.

Points on this clonotype: At one boundary the junction diverges from the germline segment, which might be a read error. The genes are TRBV4-1 and TRBJ2-1; D is unclear. CDR3 length equals 18 residues. From germline, CDR1 is MGHRA and CDR2 YSYEKL. The CDR3 loop is CVSSQETRTGYPYNEQFF. Here the CDR3 DNA reads TGCGTCAGCAGCCAAGAGACGCGGACGGGTTATCCCTACAATGAGCAGTTCTTC.

This clonotype was seen only once. With a much larger clone just one base away, this may be a read error. J is TRBJ2-3 and V is TRBV29-1, with D unclear. This CDR3 region has 12 residues. The V and J ends lost 7 bases and 1 base respectively, with 9 bases between them. From germline, CDR1 is SQVTM and CDR2 ANQGSEA. CDR3 residues: CSATRGTDTQYF. CDR3 sequence (DNA): TGCAGCGCTACAAGGGGCACAGATACGCAGTATTTT.

The chain employs TRBV4-1 and TRBJ2-7; the D gene is possibly TRBD1 (5 bases). There are 15 residues in the CDR3. Germline CDR1 and CDR2: MGHRA and YSYEKL. V was clipped by 1 base and J by 2 bases, with 12 bases between them. The CDR3 here is CASSQVGALAYEQYF. CDR3 coding DNA: TGCGCCAGCAGCCAAGTTGGGGCCCTAGCCTACGAGCAGTACTTC.

The chain couples TRBV20-1 to TRBJ1-5; D gene uncertain. V was trimmed by 3 bases and J by 7 bases, leaving 13 bases between them. The CDR3 spans 13 residues. From germline, CDR1 is DFQATT and CDR2 SNEGSKA (reference sequence). The CDR3 sequence: CSASLRLDQPQHF. The CDR3 coding sequence is TGCAGTGCTAGTTTGCGGCTGGACCAGCCCCAGCATTTT.

The V call is TRBV7-8, the J call TRBJ2-3; 13 nucleotides agree with TRBD2. There are 15 residues in the CDR3. The V gene's germline CDR1 is SGHVS and CDR2 FQNEAQ. Unmatched junction bases numbered 4, after V lost 6 bases and J lost 4 bases. This CDR3 is CASRVLAGGADTQYF. The DNA of the CDR3 is TGTGCCAGCAGAGTACTAGCGGGAGGGGCAGATACGCAGTATTTT. The full variable domain, in which reference TRBV7-8 and TRBJ2-3 provide the parts outside the CDR3, is GAGVSQSPRYKVAKRGQDVALRCDPISGHVSLFWYQQALGQGPEFLTYFQNEAQLDKSGLPSDRFFAERPEGSVSTLKIQRTQQEDSAVYLCASRVLAGGADTQYFGPGTRLTVL.

In the case of this clonotype: The conserved final phenylalanine or tryptophan is absent from the CDR3, which likely points to a read error. The chain uses TRBV11-1 and TRBJ2-3, with a tentative D call TRBD2 (5 bases). This CDR3 comprises 13 residues. V lost 10 bases and J 5 bases, leaving 16 bases between the germline ends. The germline V gene encodes CDR1 SGHAT and CDR2 FQDESV (reference sequence). CDR3 coding DNA: TGTGCCAACCCGTGGCGGGTGCAAGATACGCAGTATTCT. Translation gives CANPWRVQDTQYS.

V is TRBV6-5 and J is TRBJ2-5, with 7 bases lining up with TRBD1. This CDR3 contains 17 residues. J lost 0 bases, V lost 0 bases, and 7 bases had no gene match. Germline V gene lookup returns CDR1 MNHEY and CDR2 SVGAGI. As DNA, the CDR3 is TGTGCCAGCAGTTACTCGGTGGACAGGCAGTACCAAGAGACCCAGTACTTC. Its translation: CASSYSVDRQYQETQYF.

The chain is built from TRBV29-1 and TRBJ2-7, with 16 bases fitting TRBD2. Germline CDR1 reads SQVTM; CDR2 reads ANQGSEA. The CDR3 sequence is 16 residues long. V lost 3 bases to trimming and J lost 2 bases; unmatched junction nucleotides: 4. The CDR3 spells CSVEGLAGGPTYEQYF. DNA of the CDR3: TGCAGCGTTGAGGGACTAGCGGGAGGGCCTACCTACGAGCAGTACTTC.

This clonotype was found a few times. V usage is TRBV6-4 and J usage is TRBJ2-1; 11 bases line up with TRBD2. V gave up 5 bases and J gave up 10 bases; unmatched junction bases: 13. Germline CDR1 reads MRHNA; CDR2 reads SNTAGT. There are 16 residues in the CDR3. CDR3 protein: CASSSTGTSGSEEQFF. DNA for the CDR3: TGTGCCAGCAGTTCCACCGGGACTAGCGGCTCTGAGGAGCAGTTCTTC.

This sequence joins TRBV5-1 and TRBJ2-7; D is perhaps TRBD1 (6 bases). The CDR3 totals 15 residues. Germline V lookup: CDR1 SGHRS, CDR2 YFSETQ. With 1 base removed from V and 4 bases from J, the gap between germline ends came to 15 bases. DNA for the CDR3: TGCGCCAGCAGCTTGTCCACGGACAGAGGATACGAGCAGTACTTC. It specifies CASSLSTDRGYEQYF.

Regarding this clonotype: This is likely a read error, given that the CDR3 carries no conserved phenylalanine or tryptophan at its end. V is TRBV11-2 and J is TRBJ2-3; maybe TRBD1 (6 bases). Looked up from germline, CDR1 is SGHAT and CDR2 is FQNNGV. The CDR3 covers 15 residues. The CDR3 loop is CASSLDLNRADTQYL. DNA for the CDR3: TGTGCCAGCAGTTTAGACCTAAACAGGGCAGATACGCAGTATTTA.

In the case of this clonotype: With a much larger clone just one base away, this may be a read error. Without the conserved terminal phenylalanine or tryptophan, this CDR3 likely stems from a read error. The chain carries TRBV11-2 and TRBJ2-7; D tentatively reads TRBD1 or TRBD2 (6 bases each). Trimming left V 10 bases short and J 2 bases short, with 15 bases between. The germline gives CDR1 SGHAT, CDR2 FQNNGV. The CDR3 covers 13 residues. The CDR3 is CATSGALPYEQYL. In nucleotides, the CDR3 is TGTGCCACGTCGGGGGCCCTTCCCTACGAGCAGTACCTC.

As to this clonotype: One end of the junction is discordant with germline, which a read error may explain. The chain has TRBV29-1 and TRBJ2-1, with TRBD2 matching over 14 bases. Germline V gene sequence: CDR1 SQVTM, CDR2 ANQGSEA. The CDR3 totals 13 residues. The CDR3 coding sequence is TGCAGCGGGGGGACTAGCGGGAGAGATGAGCAGTCCTTC. It encodes CSGGTSGRDEQSF.

This clonotype was counted a few times. One end of the junction varies from germline; a read error may be responsible. The DNA of the CDR3 is TGTGCCGGCAGCAGGGGGACGTCTTATGAAGCTTTCTTT. This sequence encodes CAGSRGTSYEAFF. The chain recombines TRBV12-3 or TRBV12-4 with TRBJ1-1, with 7 bases lining up with TRBD1. The CDR3 is made up of 13 amino acids.

The sample holds a few counts of this clonotype. The chain recombines TRBV4-1 with TRBJ2-5; 8 bases agree with TRBD2. V gave up 6 bases and J gave up 5 bases; unmatched junction bases: 11. CDR1 and CDR2 (germline): MGHRA, YSYEKL. CDR3 length: 15 residues. CDR3 nucleotides: TGCGCCAGCAGTCAGGTCAGCGGGAGTTGGGAGACCCAGTACTTC. Translated: CASSQVSGSWETQYF.

J is TRBJ2-1 and V is TRBV10-1; D gene unclear. Germline V gene lookup returns CDR1 WNHNN and CDR2 SYGVQD (reference sequence). Between the trimmed V and J ends, which lost 3 bases and 11 bases, there was a span of 11 bases. There are 12 residues in the CDR3. CDR3 residues: CASSDMKGQQFF. The DNA for the CDR3 is TGCGCCAGCAGTGATATGAAGGGCCAGCAGTTCTTC.

About this clonotype itself: A much larger clone sits a single nucleotide away, making a read error possible. The chain employs TRBV11-2 and TRBJ2-7; 14 positions match TRBD2. The germline V gene has CDR1 SGHAT and CDR2 FQNNGV. The CDR3 length is 18 residues. CDR3 sequence reads: CTSSRGLAGGNLPYEQYF. The CDR3 nucleotides are TGTACCAGCAGCCGTGGACTAGCGGGAGGTAATCTTCCCTACGAGCAGTACTTC.

V is TRBV6-1 and J is TRBJ2-7, with D perhaps assigned TRBD1 or TRBD2 (5 bases each). The CDR3 spans 14 residues. The V end was cut by 2 bases, the J end by 5 bases, with 13 bases between. Germline V gene lookup returns CDR1 MNHNS and CDR2 SASEGT. CDR3 DNA: TGTGCCAGCAGTGAATCCACGGGGACCGACGAGCAGTACTTC. As protein: CASSESTGTDEQYF.

Remarks on this clonotype: A much larger clone differs by one base, so this may be a read error. The conserved phenylalanine or tryptophan normally closing the CDR3 is absent here, so this likely arose from a read error. The rearrangement joins TRBV6-5 to TRBJ2-5; D remains unclear. Germline assignment: CDR1 MNHEY and CDR2 SVGAGI. Trimming left V 5 bases short and J 5 bases short, with 15 bases between. This CDR3 is 14 amino acids long. In DNA form, the CDR3 reads TGTGCCAGCAGTACGGGCCCCTCCGAGGAGACCCAGTACCTC. Its protein product is CASSTGPSEETQYL.

Concerning this clonotype: One end of the junction fails to match germline, which may point to a read error. The chain employs TRBV11-2 and TRBJ2-3; a weak D match, TRBD2 (6 bases). Germline CDR1 is SGHAT and CDR2 is FQNNGV. The CDR3 covers 17 residues. Here the CDR3 reads CASSPGGLHTSKDTQYF. In DNA form, the CDR3 reads TGTGCCAGCAGCCCTGGAGGACTACATACTAGCAAAGATACGCAGTATTTT.

The gene calls are TRBV9 and TRBJ1-1; possibly TRBD1 for D (6 bases). The CDR3 totals 15 residues. Germline CDR1 reads SGDLS; CDR2 reads YYNGEE. The V end lost 4 bases, the J end lost 0 bases, and 13 bases lay between the germline ends. The CDR3 coding sequence is TGTGCCAGCAGCCCTATCTACAGGGTGAACACTGAAGCTTTCTTT. It yields the protein CASSPIYRVNTEAFF. The full variable domain, with the rest looked up from reference TRBV9 and TRBJ1-1, is DSGVTQTPKHLITATGQRVTLRCSPRSGDLSVYWYQQSLDQGLQFLIQYYNGEERAKGNILERFSAQQFPDLHSELNLSSLELGDSALYFCASSPIYRVNTEAFFGQGTRLTVV.

The table lists this clonotype with many counts. This chain joins TRBV11-2 and TRBJ1-2; no definite D call. Trimming cost V 10 bases and J 2 bases, with 8 bases left between them. The CDR3 loop spans 11 amino acids. Germline V CDR1 and CDR2: SGHAT, FQNNGV. CDR3 bases: TGTGCCATCTTACGGAACTATGGCTACACCTTC. Translating it yields CAILRNYGYTF.

This clonotype came up once. This may stem from a read error, because a much larger clone lies one nucleotide away. This chain uses TRBV11-2 with TRBJ2-5, with D tentatively TRBD1 (7 bases). CDR1 and CDR2 from the germline V gene are SGHAT and FQNNGV. There are 17 residues in the CDR3. CDR3 nucleotide sequence: TGTGCCAGCAACTTAAAGACGAGACAGGGAGGATGGGAGACCCAGTACTTC. This sequence encodes CASNLKTRQGGWETQYF. The whole variable domain, remainder taken from reference TRBV11-2 and TRBJ2-5, is EAGVAQSPRYKIIEKRQSVAFWCNPISGHATLYWYQQILGQGPKLLIQFQNNGVVDDSQLPKDRFSAERLKGVDSTLKIQPAKLEDSAVYLCASNLKTRQGGWETQYFGPGTRLLVL.

The chain couples TRBV12-3 or TRBV12-4 to TRBJ2-3, with TRBD1 as a possible D gene (5 bases). Trimming took 3 bases from V and 6 from J, leaving 19 bases between them. This CDR3 has 16 residues. CDR3 bases: TGTGCCAGCAGTTTCGGCTGGCAGGGCGAGCTTGATACGCAGTATTTT. This encodes CASSFGWQGELDTQYF.

J is TRBJ2-5 and V is TRBV29-1; 10 bases fit TRBD2. This CDR3 has 14 residues. Germline V gives CDR1 SQVTM, CDR2 ANQGSEA. With 6 bases clipped from V and 5 bases from J, the junction kept 9 bases outside the gene matches. CDR3 nucleotide sequence: TGCAGCGTCGCCAGGACTAGCGGTACGGAGACCCAGTACTTC. Residues: CSVARTSGTETQYF.

The chain uses TRBV6-5 and TRBJ1-6; TRBD1 matches 9 bases. CDR3 length equals 14 residues. V shed 4 bases and J 10 bases; nucleotides not matched to a gene: 5. CDR1 and CDR2 (germline): MNHEY, SVGAGI. CDR3 nucleotides: TGTGCCAGCAGTTTACAGGGGGCGAGGTCACCCCTCCACTTT. Translating it yields CASSLQGARSPLHF.

This clonotype was recorded at least ten times. V is TRBV29-1 and J is TRBJ2-3; D gene unclear. CDR3 length: 14 residues. V lost 6 bases, J lost 3 bases, and 16 bases lay in between. The germline CDR1 and CDR2 sequences are SQVTM and ANQGSEA. The CDR3, as DNA: TGCAGCGTAGTTAACCCGCGAATGACAGATACGCAGTATTTT. Translating gives CSVVNPRMTDTQYF.

Note on this clonotype: This clone may be a read error of a much larger clone one base away. V usage is TRBV29-1 and J usage is TRBJ2-7; TRBD2 matches 7 bases. Germline values: CDR1 SQVTM, CDR2 ANQGSEA. V lost 3 bases to trimming and J lost 9 bases; unmatched junction nucleotides: 14. The CDR3 has 14 amino acids. For the CDR3, the DNA is TGCAGCGTTGACGGCGCGGCGGGAGTGGACGGGCAGTACTTC. It translates to CSVDGAAGVDGQYF.

The count of this clonotype is one. The V gene is TRBV7-8, the J gene TRBJ2-5; either TRBD1 or TRBD2 may fit D (5 bases each). CDR1 is SGHVS and CDR2 is FQNEAQ in the germline V gene. The ends were cut back, 5 bases at V and 1 base at J, with 11 bases in the middle. CDR3 length: 14 residues. CDR3 sequence reads: CASSPRDAQETQYF. DNA of the CDR3: TGTGCCAGCAGCCCCCGGGACGCCCAAGAGACCCAGTACTTC. Filled out from reference TRBV7-8 and TRBJ2-5, the complete variable domain reads GAGVSQSPRYKVAKRGQDVALRCDPISGHVSLFWYQQALGQGPEFLTYFQNEAQLDKSGLPSDRFFAERPEGSVSTLKIQRTQQEDSAVYLCASSPRDAQETQYFGPGTRLLVL.

The chain carries TRBV4-2 and TRBJ2-3; 9 positions agree with TRBD2. Germline CDR1 and CDR2: LGHNA and YNFKEQ. V was pared by 0 bases and J by 6 bases, with 10 bases of the junction left unmatched. The CDR3 consists of 17 residues. The CDR3 sequence is CASSQELGGLAPDTQYF. The CDR3 DNA reads as TGTGCCAGCAGCCAAGAATTGGGAGGACTAGCGCCTGATACGCAGTATTTT.

With regard to this clonotype: Because it lacks the conserved phenylalanine or tryptophan at the end, this CDR3 is likely a read error. The chain carries TRBV10-3 and TRBJ2-7; the match to TRBD2 covers 9 bases. Germline V gives CDR1 ENHRY, CDR2 SYGVKD. This CDR3 spans 14 amino acids. Trimming at V came to 11 bases and at J to 6 bases, leaving 14 bases not matched to a gene. In DNA form, the CDR3 reads TGTGCCTCGGGACTAGCAGGAGTCCTTCCCGAGCAGTACCTC. This sequence encodes CASGLAGVLPEQYL.